This section outlines one TCR beta chain sequence together with its context. Its antigen remains unidentified. Libraries used 5'RACE template switching adding universal primer site and UMIs. For each CDR3 protein, TCRdb gives one entry from its re-call of the 5' RACE reads, without DNA. The listing contains 200,000 to 300,000 distinct CDR3 sequences. The data belong to a study of T cells expressing NK-cell markers. Study as a whole: From sorted CD3+CD56+NKG2C+, CD3+CD56+NKG2C- and CD3+CD56-NKG2C+ T cells came the TCR beta repertoires. Most of the eight sequenced donors were HCMV-seropositive; one was seronegative.

The length of the CDR3 is 15 residues. Germline CDR1 SGHTA, CDR2 FQGNSA. Notes on the study in general: Also leading the CD3+CD56-NKG2C+ fraction in a few donors were these clonotypes.

The sequence came from a man aged 18 to 30 in good health. This chain joins TRBV7-2 and TRBJ1-4; the TCRdb call, TRBD1, lacks DNA for checking. The sample was blood T cells: a sorted CD56 or NKG2C T cell subset, CD4+ or CD8+ T cells, or bulk PBMC T cells (not recorded which). CDR3 sequence reads: CASSVQTGMGEKLFF.